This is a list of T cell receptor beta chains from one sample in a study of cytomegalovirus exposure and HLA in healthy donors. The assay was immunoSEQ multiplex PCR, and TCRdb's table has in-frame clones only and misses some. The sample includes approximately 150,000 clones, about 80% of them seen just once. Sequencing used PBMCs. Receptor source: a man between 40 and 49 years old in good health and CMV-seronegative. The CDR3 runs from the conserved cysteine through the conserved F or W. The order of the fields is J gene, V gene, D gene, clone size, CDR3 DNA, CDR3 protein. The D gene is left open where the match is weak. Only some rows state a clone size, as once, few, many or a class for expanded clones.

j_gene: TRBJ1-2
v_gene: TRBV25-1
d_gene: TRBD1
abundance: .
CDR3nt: TGTGCCAGCCCCAGAACCACAGGGGACTATGGCTACACCTTC
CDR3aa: CASPRTTGDYGYTF

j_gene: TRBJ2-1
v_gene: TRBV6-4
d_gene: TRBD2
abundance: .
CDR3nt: TGTGCCAGCAGTCCCGAGGGACTAGCGGGGGGTAATGAGCAGTTCTTC
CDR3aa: CASSPEGLAGGNEQFF

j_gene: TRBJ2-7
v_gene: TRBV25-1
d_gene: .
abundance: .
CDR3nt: TGTGCCAGCAGTGGCCACTACGGGCAGTACTTC
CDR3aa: CASSGHYGQYF

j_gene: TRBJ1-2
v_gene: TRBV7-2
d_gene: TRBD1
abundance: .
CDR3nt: TGTGCCAGCAGCTTACTGACAGGGGGCAGGGATGGCTACACCTTC
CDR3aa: CASSLLTGGRDGYTF

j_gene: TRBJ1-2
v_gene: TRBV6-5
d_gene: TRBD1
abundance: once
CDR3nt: TGTGCCAGCAGACCGACAGGGAGGTACTATGGCTACACCTTC
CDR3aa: CASRPTGRYYGYTF

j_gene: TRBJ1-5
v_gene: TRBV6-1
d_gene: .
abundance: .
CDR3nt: TGTGCCAGCAGAATGGACTTGAATCAGCCCCAGCATTTT
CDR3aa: CASRMDLNQPQHF

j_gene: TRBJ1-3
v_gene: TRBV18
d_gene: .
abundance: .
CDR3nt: TGTGCCAGCTCCGGAGCTGGTGGAAACACCATATATTTT
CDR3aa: CASSGAGGNTIYF

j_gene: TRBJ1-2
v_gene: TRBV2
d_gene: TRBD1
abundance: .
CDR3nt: TGTGCCAGCAGCGGGACAGGCCTCGCGGACTATGGCTACACCTTC
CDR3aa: CASSGTGLADYGYTF

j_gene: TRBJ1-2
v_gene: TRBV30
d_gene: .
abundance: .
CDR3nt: TGTGCCTGGGACCACACAGGGAACTATGGCTACACCTTC
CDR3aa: CAWDHTGNYGYTF

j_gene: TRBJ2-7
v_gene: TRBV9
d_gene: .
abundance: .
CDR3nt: TGTGCCAGCAGCCCTGGTCCAGAGGTCTACGAGCAGTACTTC
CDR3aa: CASSPGPEVYEQYF

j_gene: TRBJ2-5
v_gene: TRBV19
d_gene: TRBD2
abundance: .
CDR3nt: TGTGCCAGTAGCGGGCCTGCACCGGGGGGAGAGACCCAGTACTTC
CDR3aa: CASSGPAPGGETQYF

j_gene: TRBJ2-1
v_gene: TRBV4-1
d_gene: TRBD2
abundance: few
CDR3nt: TGCGCCAGCAGCCGGGGACTAGCGGGGGGGCTTCAGTTCTTC
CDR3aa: CASSRGLAGGLQFF

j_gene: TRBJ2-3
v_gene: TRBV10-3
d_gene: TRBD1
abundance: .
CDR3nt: TGTGCCATCAGTGACAGGGGGTGGGCAGATACGCAGTATTTT
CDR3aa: CAISDRGWADTQYF

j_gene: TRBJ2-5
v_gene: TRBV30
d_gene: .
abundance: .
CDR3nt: TGTGCCTGGAGTACCAGGGAGACCCAGTACTTC
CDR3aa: CAWSTRETQYF

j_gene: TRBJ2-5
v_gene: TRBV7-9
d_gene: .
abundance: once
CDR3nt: TGTGCCAGCAGCTCGGGACTTCTAGAGTTTCGGAGGACCCAGTACTTC
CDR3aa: CASSSGLLEFRRTQYF

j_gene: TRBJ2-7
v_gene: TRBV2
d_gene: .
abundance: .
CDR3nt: TGTGCCAGCAGGACGAATGGGGGGGCTACCTACGAGCAGTACTTC
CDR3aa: CASRTNGGATYEQYF

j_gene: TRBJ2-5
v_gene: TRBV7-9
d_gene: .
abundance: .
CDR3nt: TGTGCCAGCAGCCTGGGCACCCAGCAAAGGGAGACCCAGTACTTC
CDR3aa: CASSLGTQQRETQYF

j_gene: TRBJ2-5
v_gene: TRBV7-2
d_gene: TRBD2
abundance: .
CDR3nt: TGTGCCAGCAGCTCCCAACTAGCGGGGGGACAAGAGACCCAGTACTTC
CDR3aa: CASSSQLAGGQETQYF

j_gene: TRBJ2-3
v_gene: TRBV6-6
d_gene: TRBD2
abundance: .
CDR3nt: TGTGCCAGCAGCCCGCGGGGCGGGGGGGCAGCAGATACGCAGTATTTT
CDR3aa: CASSPRGGGAADTQYF

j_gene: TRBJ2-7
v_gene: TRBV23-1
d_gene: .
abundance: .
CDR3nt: TGCGCCAGCAAATTGAGGGGGTGGGAGCAGTACTTC
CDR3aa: CASKLRGWEQYF

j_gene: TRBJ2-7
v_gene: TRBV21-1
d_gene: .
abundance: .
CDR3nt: TGTGCCAGCACCTCATATAGCGGGGGGAGCTCCTACGAGCAGTACTTC
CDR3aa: CASTSYSGGSSYEQYF

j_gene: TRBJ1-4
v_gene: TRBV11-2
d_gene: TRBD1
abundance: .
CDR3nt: TGTGCCAGCAGCCCCCGGACAGGGGTTAATGAAAAACTGTTTTTT
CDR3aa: CASSPRTGVNEKLFF

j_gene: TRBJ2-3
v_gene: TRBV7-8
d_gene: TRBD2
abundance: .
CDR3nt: TGTGCCAGCAGCTTAGGGGTAGCGGGGGGGGCAGATACGCAGTATTTT
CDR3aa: CASSLGVAGGADTQYF

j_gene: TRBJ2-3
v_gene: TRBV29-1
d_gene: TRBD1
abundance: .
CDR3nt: TGCAGCGTTAGCCAACCCGGACAGGAAGATACGCAGTATTTT
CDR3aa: CSVSQPGQEDTQYF

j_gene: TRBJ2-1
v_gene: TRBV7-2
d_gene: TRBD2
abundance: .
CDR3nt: TGTGCCAGCAGTCGACTAGCGGGGGGCAGAAATGAGCAGTTCTTC
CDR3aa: CASSRLAGGRNEQFF

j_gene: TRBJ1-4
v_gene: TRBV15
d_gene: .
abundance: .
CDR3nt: TGTGCCACCAGCGGATATGGACGGACAGCAACTAATGAAAAACTGTTTTTT
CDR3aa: CATSGYGRTATNEKLFF

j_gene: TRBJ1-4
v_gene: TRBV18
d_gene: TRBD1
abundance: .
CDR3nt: TGTGCCAGCTCACCGGGACAGGGTAATGAAAAACTGTTTTTT
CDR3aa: CASSPGQGNEKLFF

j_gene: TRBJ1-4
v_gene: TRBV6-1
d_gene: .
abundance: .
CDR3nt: TGTGCCAGCGTGCAGAATAATGAAAAACTGTTTTTT
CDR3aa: CASVQNNEKLFF

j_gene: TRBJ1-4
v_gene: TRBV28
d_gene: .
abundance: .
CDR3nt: TGTGCCAGCAGTCCTCCAGGTTCAACTAATGAAAAACTGTTTTTT
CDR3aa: CASSPPGSTNEKLFF

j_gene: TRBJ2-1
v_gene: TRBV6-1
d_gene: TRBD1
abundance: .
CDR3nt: TGTGCCAGCAGTCGACAGGGGGAACTTTACAATGAGCAGTTCTTC
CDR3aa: CASSRQGELYNEQFF

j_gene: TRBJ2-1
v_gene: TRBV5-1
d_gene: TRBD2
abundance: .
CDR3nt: TGCGCCAGCAGCAGCGGGGGCATCTCCTACAATGAGCAGTTCTTC
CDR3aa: CASSSGGISYNEQFF

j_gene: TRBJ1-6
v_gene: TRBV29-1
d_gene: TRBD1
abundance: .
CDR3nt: TGCAGCGCCGGGACAGGGGGCAGTAATTCACCCCTCCACTTT
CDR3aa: CSAGTGGSNSPLHF

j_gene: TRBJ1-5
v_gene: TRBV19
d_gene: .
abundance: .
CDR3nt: TGTGCCAGTAGGGGGCTCACTCAGCCCCAGCATTTT
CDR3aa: CASRGLTQPQHF

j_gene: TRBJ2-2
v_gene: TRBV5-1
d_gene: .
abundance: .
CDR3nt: TGCGCCAGCAGCCCTGAGGGCTCCAGGGGAACCGGGGAGCTGTTTTTT
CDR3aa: CASSPEGSRGTGELFF

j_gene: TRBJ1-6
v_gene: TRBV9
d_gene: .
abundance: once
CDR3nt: TGTGCCAGCAGCTCAGGACCGGGAAATTCACCCCTCCACTTT
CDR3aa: CASSSGPGNSPLHF

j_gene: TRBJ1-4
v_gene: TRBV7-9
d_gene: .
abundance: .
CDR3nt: TGTGCCAGCAGCTCGGGGGGGCCAACTAATGAAAAACTGTTTTTT
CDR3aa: CASSSGGPTNEKLFF

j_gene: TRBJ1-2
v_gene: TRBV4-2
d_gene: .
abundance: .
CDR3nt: TGTGCCAGCAGCCAAGAAGCGGTGGCCGGAGGTAATGGCTACACCTTC
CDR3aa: CASSQEAVAGGNGYTF

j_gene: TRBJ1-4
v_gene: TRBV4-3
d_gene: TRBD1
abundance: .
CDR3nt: TGCGCCAGCAGCCAGGGGACAGGGGGAGAAAAACTGTTTTTT
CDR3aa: CASSQGTGGEKLFF

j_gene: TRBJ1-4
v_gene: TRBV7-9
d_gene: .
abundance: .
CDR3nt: TGTGCCAGCAGCTTAGAGCACAGGTGGGGTGAAAAACTGTTTTTT
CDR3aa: CASSLEHRWGEKLFF

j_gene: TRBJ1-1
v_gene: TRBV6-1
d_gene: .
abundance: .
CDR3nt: TGTGCCAGCAGTGAGTGGAGGGAAACTGAAGCTTTCTTT
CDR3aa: CASSEWRETEAFF

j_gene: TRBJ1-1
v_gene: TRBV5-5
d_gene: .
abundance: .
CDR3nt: TGTGCCAGCAGCCATACAGGGCCCCGATCGCACACTGAAGCTTTCTTT
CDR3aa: CASSHTGPRSHTEAFF

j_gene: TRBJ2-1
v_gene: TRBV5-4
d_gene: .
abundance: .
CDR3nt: TGTGCCAGCAGCGTCCCAGCGGGCCCTTACAATGAGCAGTTCTTC
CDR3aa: CASSVPAGPYNEQFF

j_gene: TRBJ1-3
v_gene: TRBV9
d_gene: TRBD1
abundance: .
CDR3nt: TGTGCCAGCAGCGTAACGCAGGGGGCGCTTGGAAACACCATATATTTT
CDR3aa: CASSVTQGALGNTIYF

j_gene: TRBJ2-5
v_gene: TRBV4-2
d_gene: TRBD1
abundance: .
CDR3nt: TGTGCCAGCAGCCAGACTGACAGGGAAGAGACCCAGTACTTC
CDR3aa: CASSQTDREETQYF

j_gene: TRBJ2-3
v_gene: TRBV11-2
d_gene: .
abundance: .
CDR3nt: TGTGCCAGCAGCGACCCCTTACTAGCTACAGATACGCAGTATTTT
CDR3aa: CASSDPLLATDTQYF

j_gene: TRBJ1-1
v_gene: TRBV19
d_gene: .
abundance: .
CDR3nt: TGTGCCAGTAGTATTTCCAGGGTGGTTGGAGCTGAAGCTTTCTTT
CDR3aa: CASSISRVVGAEAFF

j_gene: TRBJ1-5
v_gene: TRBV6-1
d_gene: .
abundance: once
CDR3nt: TGTGCCAGCAGTGTCGATGGGCGTGGGTCTCAGCCCCAGCATTTT
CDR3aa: CASSVDGRGSQPQHF

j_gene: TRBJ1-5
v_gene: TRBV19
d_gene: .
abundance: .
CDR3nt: TGTGCCAGTAGTATAGCCCCCCCCGGTCAGCCCCAGCATTTT
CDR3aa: CASSIAPPGQPQHF

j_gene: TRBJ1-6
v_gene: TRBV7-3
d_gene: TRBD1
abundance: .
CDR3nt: TGTGCCAGCAGCTTAACGACAGGGGGGAATTCACCCCTCCACTTT
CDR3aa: CASSLTTGGNSPLHF

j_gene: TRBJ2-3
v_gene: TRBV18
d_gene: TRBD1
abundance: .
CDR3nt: TGTGCCAGCTCATTCGGACAGGGGATCACAGATACGCAGTATTTT
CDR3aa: CASSFGQGITDTQYF

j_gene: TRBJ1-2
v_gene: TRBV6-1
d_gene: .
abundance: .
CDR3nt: TGTGCCAGCAGAAACTCGGGGGATAACTATGGCTACACCTTC
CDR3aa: CASRNSGDNYGYTF

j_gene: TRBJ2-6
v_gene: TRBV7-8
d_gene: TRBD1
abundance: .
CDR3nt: TGTGCCAGCAGCGGGACAGGGGTTAGCTCTGGGGCCAACGTCCTGACTTTC
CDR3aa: CASSGTGVSSGANVLTF

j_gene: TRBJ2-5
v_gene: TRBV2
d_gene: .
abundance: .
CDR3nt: TGTGCCAGCAGTTACAGGGACCAAGAGACCCAGTACTTC
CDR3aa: CASSYRDQETQYF